A selection of T cell receptor beta chains follows, all from one sample in a study of response to subunit inactivated influenza vaccine. Each CDR3 protein is one row after TCRdb ran MiXCR on the RT-PCR reads. Of 550,000 to 800,000 distinct CDR3 sequences in the sample, about a sixth were seen once. This sample comprised PBMCs from blood, obtained about 11 days after vaccination. The receptors stem from a man over 45 who received an inactivated influenza vaccine. Both conserved end residues are part of each CDR3. The order of the fields is CDR3 DNA, CDR3 protein, J gene, D gene, clone size, V gene. The D gene is left open where the match is weak. Not every row has a clone size; where given, it reads once, few, many or a size class.

TGTGCCACCAGCAGTAAAGCGGGAGGGCCCACCGGGGAGCTGTTTTTT | CATSSKAGGPTGELFF | TRBJ2-2 | TRBD2 | - | TRBV15
TGCAGTGCTAGAGGAGACACAGATACGCAGTATTTT | CSARGDTDTQYF | TRBJ2-3 | - | few | TRBV20-1
TGCAGCGCCGAAGGACAGGGGTGGGCCGATACGCAGTATTTT | CSAEGQGWADTQYF | TRBJ2-3 | TRBD1 | few | TRBV29-1
TGTGCCAGCGGCTTCGGAGCAGCCACAGATACGCAGTATTTT | CASGFGAATDTQYF | TRBJ2-3 | - | few | TRBV6-2/TRBV6-3
TGTGCCAGCAGCCAAGGTGCGGGGGGGACTGAAGCTTTCTTT | CASSQGAGGTEAFF | TRBJ1-1 | - | - | TRBV4-2
TGTGCCAGCAGCTTACTAGCGGGGCGAACATCCGGGGAGCTGTTTTTT | CASSLLAGRTSGELFF | TRBJ2-2 | TRBD2 | - | TRBV11-2
TGCAGCGTTGATAGGCGGACAGGGTCGACCGGGGAGCTGTTTTTT | CSVDRRTGSTGELFF | TRBJ2-2 | TRBD1 | - | TRBV29-1
TGTGCCAGCAGCCGAACCGGAGCACACGGGGAGACCCAGTACTTC | CASSRTGAHGETQYF | TRBJ2-5 | - | many | TRBV11-2
TGTGCCACCAGCAGGGTAGGGGGGGTCTACAATGAGCAGTTCTTC | CATSRVGGVYNEQFF | TRBJ2-1 | - | - | TRBV15
TGTGCCAGCAGCCAAGATAGAAGCGGGGGGTGGTATGAGCAGTTCTTC | CASSQDRSGGWYEQFF | TRBJ2-1 | TRBD2 | few | TRBV4-2
TGCAGTGCTAGAAACCCGACTAGAGAGGAGACAGATACGCAGTATTTT | CSARNPTREETDTQYF | TRBJ2-3 | - | few | TRBV20-1
TGTGCCAGCAGTGATACTACGAGGGCTCAAGCTTTCTTT | CASSDTTRAQAFF | TRBJ1-1 | - | few | TRBV25-1
TGTGCCAGCAGCTTAGCGTCGGGGGCTGGGGAGACCCAGTACTTC | CASSLASGAGETQYF | TRBJ2-5 | - | few | TRBV7-6
TGTGCCAGCAGCTTACGGGACGCCGGGGAGCTGTTTTTT | CASSLRDAGELFF | TRBJ2-2 | - | - | TRBV7-2
TGTGCCAGCAGCCTATCCTGGGGAAGGTACAATGAGCAGTTCTTC | CASSLSWGRYNEQFF | TRBJ2-1 | - | - | TRBV7-2
TGCAGCGTCTATGGACAGAACCTTGGCTACACCTTC | CSVYGQNLGYTF | TRBJ1-2 | - | - | TRBV29-1
TGCAGTGCTAGAGATCCCGGCGCCGAGCAGTACTTC | CSARDPGAEQYF | TRBJ2-7 | - | - | TRBV20-1
TGCAGTGCTAGAAGGCTCGGGGGGGCCAACTACGAGCAGTACTTC | CSARRLGGANYEQYF | TRBJ2-7 | TRBD2 | - | TRBV20-1
TGTGCCATCAGGGACAGGGACTACGGGGAGCTGTTTTTT | CAIRDRDYGELFF | TRBJ2-2 | - | few | TRBV10-3
TGTGCCAGCAGCTTACTTCCCTACGAGCAGTACTTC | CASSLLPYEQYF | TRBJ2-7 | - | few | TRBV7-2
TGTGCCAGCTCACCAATTGTGGGTCATAGCGGGAGTCCCTACAATGAGCAGTTCTTC | CASSPIVGHSGSPYNEQFF | TRBJ2-1 | TRBD2 | - | TRBV18
TGTGCCAGCAGCCAACTCGGACTACGCACAGATACGCAGTATTTT | CASSQLGLRTDTQYF | TRBJ2-3 | - | - | TRBV3-1
TGTGCCAGCAGCTTAGGCGTACGTCGGCAGTTCTTC | CASSLGVRRQFF | TRBJ2-1 | - | many | TRBV7-2
TGTGCCAGCACCGTTTCAGCCAGGGGCGGGAATTCACCCCTCCACTTT | CASTVSARGGNSPLHF | TRBJ1-6 | - | - | TRBV5-8
TGCAGTGCTAGTCCGATCGTTGGGCAGGGACCCTACGAGCAGTACTTC | CSASPIVGQGPYEQYF | TRBJ2-7 | - | - | TRBV20-1
TGTGCCAGCAGACCCCGGGGATGGGGGCAGGGGGCGAAGGGCTACACCTTC | CASRPRGWGQGAKGYTF | TRBJ1-2 | TRBD1 | - | TRBV27
TGCGCCAGCAGCTTGTCTTCCGCGGGGACAAAGGAAAAACTGTTTTTT | CASSLSSAGTKEKLFF | TRBJ1-4 | - | - | TRBV5-1
TGCAGTGCTATAGCGGGAGGGCCGACAGATACGCAGTATTTT | CSAIAGGPTDTQYF | TRBJ2-3 | TRBD2 | few | TRBV20-1
TGTGCCAGCAGTTACGAGGGGGCTCAGCCCCAGCATTTT | CASSYEGAQPQHF | TRBJ1-5 | TRBD1 | few | TRBV6-2/TRBV6-3
TGCGCCAGCACAGTGGGTGGAACCTACGAGCAGTACTTC | CASTVGGTYEQYF | TRBJ2-7 | - | - | TRBV5-1
TGCAGTGCTAGAGAGAGTACTAGCGTGTACAATGAGCAGTTCTTC | CSARESTSVYNEQFF | TRBJ2-1 | TRBD2 | - | TRBV20-1
TGTGCCAGCAGTTACAACTCTGGGCAGTTCTTC | CASSYNSGQFF | TRBJ2-1 | - | many | TRBV6-2/TRBV6-3
TGTGCCAGCAGCAAATACGGACAGACAGAAGCTTTCTTT | CASSKYGQTEAFF | TRBJ1-1 | - | - | TRBV7-2
TGTGCCAGCAGCTTAGTCACCCCCACAGATACGCAGTATTTT | CASSLVTPTDTQYF | TRBJ2-3 | - | few | TRBV7-9
TGTGCCAGCAGTAATACGGACAGGGGGCATCATGAGCAGTACTTC | CASSNTDRGHHEQYF | TRBJ2-7 | TRBD1 | - | TRBV6-1
TGTTCTTCGCGAAGGACAGGGGGGAACACTGAAGCTTTCTTT | CSSRRTGGNTEAFF | TRBJ1-1 | TRBD1 | - | TRBV7-2
TGTGCCAGCAGTGAAATGGTTAACACTGAAGCTTTCTTT | CASSEMVNTEAFF | TRBJ1-1 | - | - | TRBV2
TGCGCCAGCTGCCATCTTTCGGAGCGGATCGGGGAGCTGTTTTTT | CASCHLSERIGELFF | TRBJ2-2 | - | few | TRBV10-2
TGTGCCAGCAGCGCCTCGACAGGGATTTACGAGCAGTACTTC | CASSASTGIYEQYF | TRBJ2-7 | TRBD1 | - | TRBV11-2
TGCGCCAGCAGCCAAGAGGGGAGTTGGATGAACACTGAAGCTTTCTTT | CASSQEGSWMNTEAFF | TRBJ1-1 | - | - | TRBV4-1
TGTGCCAGCAGCGGTGGACAGTCGAACGGCTACACCTTC | CASSGGQSNGYTF | TRBJ1-2 | - | few | TRBV12-3/TRBV12-4
TGTGCCAGCAGTTTAGGGATGGGGGTCTCGGAGACCCAGTACTTC | CASSLGMGVSETQYF | TRBJ2-5 | - | - | TRBV12-3/TRBV12-4
TGTGCCAGCAGCTGGGGGACGTCACCATTTTACGAGCAGTACTTC | CASSWGTSPFYEQYF | TRBJ2-7 | - | - | TRBV7-9
TGTGCCAGCAGGACCCGGGACAGGGCCCATCACGGGGAGCTGTTTTTT | CASRTRDRAHHGELFF | TRBJ2-2 | TRBD1 | few | TRBV6-2/TRBV6-3
TGTGCCACCAGCAGAGGTGGAGGGACACAAAATTCACCCCTCCACTTT | CATSRGGGTQNSPLHF | TRBJ1-6 | - | - | TRBV15
TGTGCCAGCAGCTTACATGAGAGCTCCTACAATGAGCAGTTCTTC | CASSLHESSYNEQFF | TRBJ2-1 | - | few | TRBV7-2
TGCGCCAGCAGCTTGGGACAGGTATCTTCAGAGACCCAGTACTTC | CASSLGQVSSETQYF | TRBJ2-5 | - | few | TRBV5-1
TGCGCCAGCAGCCACCCGGAGGGCGCCACCGGGGAGCTGTTTTTT | CASSHPEGATGELFF | TRBJ2-2 | - | - | TRBV4-1
TGTGCCAGCAGATTGGGGGCTCCTGAAAAACTGTTTTTT | CASRLGAPEKLFF | TRBJ1-4 | - | few | TRBV12-3/TRBV12-4
TGTGCCAGTAGTGTCATCCTCCGGGACACCACAGATACGCAGTATTTT | CASSVILRDTTDTQYF | TRBJ2-3 | - | - | TRBV19
TGTGCCAGCACCAAAATTAGCACAGATACGCAGTATTTT | CASTKISTDTQYF | TRBJ2-3 | - | few | TRBV9
TGTGCCAGCAGCTTAGTAGGGGGCCACCGGGCAGATACGCAGTATTTT | CASSLVGGHRADTQYF | TRBJ2-3 | TRBD1 | once | TRBV7-2
TGCGCCAGCAGCCTGGATACCGGGACTTGGCCCTATGGGCAGTTCTTC | CASSLDTGTWPYGQFF | TRBJ2-1 | - | - | TRBV5-1
TGCAGCGTTGCTGGGGCAGGATACTACGAGCAGTACTTC | CSVAGAGYYEQYF | TRBJ2-7 | - | few | TRBV29-1
TGTGCCAGCAGTGATGTTGCAGTTTTAGAGACCCAGTACTTC | CASSDVAVLETQYF | TRBJ2-5 | - | once | TRBV2
TGTGCCAGCAGCCAAGCACCCCAGGCCGGGGAGCTGTTTTTT | CASSQAPQAGELFF | TRBJ2-2 | - | many | TRBV3-1
TGTGCCAGCAGCGGGAGGGGTAGCGGCCAAGAGACCCAGTACTTC | CASSGRGSGQETQYF | TRBJ2-5 | - | few | TRBV9